The next 4 T cell receptor beta chains were all read from a single sample in a study of CD8 T cells in Susac syndrome. RNA, at about 0.45 to 1 ug, was reverse transcribed with random hexamers. From the immunoSEQ multiplex PCR reads, TCRdb called clonotypes with MiXCR, one entry per CDR3 protein. Here the sample spans around 270,000 distinct CDR3 sequences, 89% being singletons. Source material: CD8+ T cells from PBMCs. The receptors shown here come from a human donor with multiple sclerosis.

The chain employs TRBV12-3 or TRBV12-4 and TRBJ1-2; D uncertain. V was shortened by 5 bases and J by 4 bases, with 11 bases between the two germline ends. CDR3 length: 13 residues. The chain's CDR3 is CASSPGPSYGYTF. CDR3 in DNA: TGTGCCAGCAGTCCCGGGCCTAGCTATGGCTACACCTTC.

The V call is TRBV13, the J call TRBJ2-1, with TRBD1 matching 11 bases. The V and J ends lost 4 bases and 1 base, in that order; junction bases with no gene match: 6. CDR1 and CDR2 (germline): PRHDT, FYEKMQ (reference sequence). The CDR3 covers 17 residues. Here the CDR3 reads CASSSRRDRGSYNEQFF. The DNA of the CDR3 is TGTGCCAGCAGCTCGCGACGGGACAGGGGGTCCTACAATGAGCAGTTCTTC.

V and J are TRBV6-2 or TRBV6-3 and TRBJ2-3; 8 nucleotides agree with TRBD2. V was pared by 2 bases and J by 4 bases, with 5 bases of the junction left unmatched. CDR1 is MNHEY, CDR2 SVGEGT, per germline. CDR3 length equals 15 residues. CDR3 sequence (DNA): TGTGCCAGCAGTTACCTTGCGGGGGGTGCAGATACGCAGTATTTT. Translating it yields CASSYLAGGADTQYF.

This chain uses TRBV19 with TRBJ1-2; D is unclear. CDR1 and CDR2 (germline): LNHDA, SQIVND (reference sequence). The CDR3 has 13 amino acids. V was trimmed by 7 bases and J by 6 bases, leaving 15 bases between them. The CDR3 DNA sequence: TGTGCCAGTACCGTAGGAGTGGTGGATGGCTACACCTTC. It yields the protein CASTVGVVDGYTF.